The table lists the clone carrying this T cell receptor beta chain with a few counts. This sample is drawn from a study of blood T cells in healthy people across ages. A second about 6 to 12 cycle PCR used barcoded and J-beta primers. Carrying 12 random nucleotides, a template-switch adaptor labeled each individual cDNA molecule. TCRdb reanalysed the 5' RACE reads using MiXCR and keeps one entry per CDR3 protein. The sample lists around 650,000 distinct CDR3 sequences; about a third were seen once. This sequence originates from a woman of 80 years or more in good health. The sequenced sample consisted of blood.

In DNA form, the CDR3 reads TGTGCCAGCGGCGGACAGACACCTGGAAACACCATATATTTT. Encoded protein: CASGGQTPGNTIYF. J is TRBJ1-3 and V is TRBV9; tentative D call: TRBD1 (6 bases). The CDR3 totals 14 residues. Looked up from germline, CDR1 is SGDLS and CDR2 is YYNGEE. V lost 7 bases and J 2 bases, leaving 13 bases between the germline ends.